This record covers a single TCR beta chain. Authors' processing steps: Cell counts per sample came from amplifying reference gene primers. The assay was immunoSEQ multiplex PCR, and TCRdb's table has in-frame clones only and misses some. V, J and clone size are those of that table, while D and trimming were read from the DNA. The repertoire holds fewer than 250,000 clones, with about 88% as singletons. These data come from a study of blood T cell repertoires in COVID-19. For the study at large: Material from acute and convalescent COVID-19 was sourced from the United States, Italy and Spain. Sample material is recorded as cDNA or gDNA derived from T cells, B-cell-depleted T cells, or PBMCs.

The CDR3 has 14 amino acids. Germline CDR1 and CDR2: MNHEY and SMNVEV (reference sequence). Losses at the gene ends were 2 bases for V and 4 bases for J; bases not matched to a gene: 4. The sequence came from a woman between 40 and 55 years old with acute or convalescent COVID-19. This chain links TRBV27 with TRBJ2-5; 7 nucleotides line up with TRBD1. Sequenced sample: peripheral blood. The CDR3 loop is CASSLGNRGETQYF. CDR3 bases: TGTGCCAGCAGTTTAGGGAACAGGGGAGAGACCCAGTACTTC.